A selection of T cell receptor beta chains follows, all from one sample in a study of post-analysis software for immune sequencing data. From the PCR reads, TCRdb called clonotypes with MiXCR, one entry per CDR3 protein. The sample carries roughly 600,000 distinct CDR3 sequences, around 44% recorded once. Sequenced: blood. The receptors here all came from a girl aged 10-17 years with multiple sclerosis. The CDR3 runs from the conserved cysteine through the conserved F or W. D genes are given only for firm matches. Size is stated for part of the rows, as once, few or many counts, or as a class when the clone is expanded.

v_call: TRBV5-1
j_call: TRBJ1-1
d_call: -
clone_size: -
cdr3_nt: TGCGCCAGCAGCTTGGCCCCAGGGTCTACAGGAAACACTGAAGCTTTCTTT
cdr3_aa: CASSLAPGSTGNTEAFF

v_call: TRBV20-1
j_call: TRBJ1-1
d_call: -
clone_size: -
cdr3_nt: TGCAGTGCTAGCTCTGCAAACACTGAAGCTTTCTTT
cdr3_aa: CSASSANTEAFF

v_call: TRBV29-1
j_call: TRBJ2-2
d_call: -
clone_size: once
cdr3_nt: TGCAGCGTTGTCCCCCTGAGGGGGGGGCAGGAGGGCGGGGAGCTGTTTTTT
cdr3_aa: CSVVPLRGGQEGGELFF

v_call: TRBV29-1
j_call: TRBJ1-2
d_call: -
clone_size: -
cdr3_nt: TGCAGCGTTGAGAAGGGCTTGGAAGGCTACACCTTC
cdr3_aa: CSVEKGLEGYTF

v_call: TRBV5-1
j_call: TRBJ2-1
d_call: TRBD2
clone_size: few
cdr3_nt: TGCGCCAGCAGCCGGACTAGCGGGGGCTACAATGAGCAGTTCTTC
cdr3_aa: CASSRTSGGYNEQFF

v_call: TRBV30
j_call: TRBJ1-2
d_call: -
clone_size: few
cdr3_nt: TGTGCCTGGACCCGCACTTCCCTGATTAACTATGGCTACACCTTC
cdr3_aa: CAWTRTSLINYGYTF

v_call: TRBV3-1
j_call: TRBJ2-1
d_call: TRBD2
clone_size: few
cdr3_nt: TGTGCCAGCAGCCAAGATCCAGTAGCGGGAGGGAGCTCCTACAATGAGCAGTTCTTC
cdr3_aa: CASSQDPVAGGSSYNEQFF

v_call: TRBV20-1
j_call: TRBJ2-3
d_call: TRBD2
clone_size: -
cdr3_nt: TGCAGTGCTAGCCGAAGCGGGAGACATACAGATACGCAGTATTTT
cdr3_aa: CSASRSGRHTDTQYF

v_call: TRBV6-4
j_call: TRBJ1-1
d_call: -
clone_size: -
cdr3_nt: TGTGCCAGCAGGGGGAATCCGTTTAACACTGAAGCTTTCTTT
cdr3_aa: CASRGNPFNTEAFF

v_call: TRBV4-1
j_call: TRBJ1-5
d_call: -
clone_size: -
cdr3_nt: TGCGCCAGCAGCCAAGCGCCCGGTAGCAATCAGCCCCAGCATTTT
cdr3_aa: CASSQAPGSNQPQHF

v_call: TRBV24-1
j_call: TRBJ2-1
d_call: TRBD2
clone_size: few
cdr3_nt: TGTGCCACCAGTGATGGGACTAGCGGGAGGGCATATGAGCAGTTCTTC
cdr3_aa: CATSDGTSGRAYEQFF

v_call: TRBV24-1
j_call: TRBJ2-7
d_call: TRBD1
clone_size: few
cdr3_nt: TGTGCCACCAGGATGGACAGGAATAAAGTCGCCGAGCAGTACTTC
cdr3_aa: CATRMDRNKVAEQYF

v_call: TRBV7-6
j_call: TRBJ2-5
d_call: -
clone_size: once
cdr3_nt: TGTGCCAGCAGCTTAGGGTTTTCGGAGACCCAGTACTTC
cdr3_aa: CASSLGFSETQYF

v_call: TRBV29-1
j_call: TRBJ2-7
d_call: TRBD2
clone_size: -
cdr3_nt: TGCAGCGTTGAGGGCCAGCGGGAAGGGGCCGAGCAGTACTTC
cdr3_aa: CSVEGQREGAEQYF

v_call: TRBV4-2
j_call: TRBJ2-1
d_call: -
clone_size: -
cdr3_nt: TGTGCCACGACTCGGACTAGAGGGGGTGATGAGCAGTTCTTC
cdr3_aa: CATTRTRGGDEQFF

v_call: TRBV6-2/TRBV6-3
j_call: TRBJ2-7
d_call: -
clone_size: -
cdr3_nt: TGTGCCAGCATTGGGACCGCGAGCTCCTACGAGCAGTACTTC
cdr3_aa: CASIGTASSYEQYF

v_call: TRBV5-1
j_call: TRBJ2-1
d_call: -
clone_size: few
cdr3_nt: TGCGCCAGCAGCTTAAGGGGTAAGGTGCATGAGCAGTTCTTC
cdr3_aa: CASSLRGKVHEQFF

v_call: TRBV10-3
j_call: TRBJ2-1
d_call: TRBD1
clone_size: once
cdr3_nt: TGCGCCATCAGTGTTTCCGGACAGGTGAACCTGGGGAATGAGCAGTTCTTC
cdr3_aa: CAISVSGQVNLGNEQFF

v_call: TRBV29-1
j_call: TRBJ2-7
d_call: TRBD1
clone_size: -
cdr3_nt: TGCAGCGTTGGACAGACCGGGACAGGGACCGAGCAGTACTTC
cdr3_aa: CSVGQTGTGTEQYF

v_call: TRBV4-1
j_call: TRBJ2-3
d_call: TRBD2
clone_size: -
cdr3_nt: TGCGCCAGCAGCCAGACTAGCGGGAGCCCAGATACGCAGTATTTT
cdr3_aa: CASSQTSGSPDTQYF

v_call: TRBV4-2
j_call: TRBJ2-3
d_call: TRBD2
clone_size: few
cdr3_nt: TGTGCCAGCAGCCAAGATGCTAGCGGGGGGGCAGATACGCAGTATTTT
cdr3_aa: CASSQDASGGADTQYF

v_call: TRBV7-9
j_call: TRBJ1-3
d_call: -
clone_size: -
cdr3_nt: TGTGCCAGCAGCTTTCTAGAACCCTCTGGAAACACCATATATTTT
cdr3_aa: CASSFLEPSGNTIYF

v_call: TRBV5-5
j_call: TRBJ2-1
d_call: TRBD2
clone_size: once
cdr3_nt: TGTGCCAGCAGCTTGGCCCTCGTAGCGGGAGGCTCCTACAATGAGCAGTTCTTC
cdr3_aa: CASSLALVAGGSYNEQFF

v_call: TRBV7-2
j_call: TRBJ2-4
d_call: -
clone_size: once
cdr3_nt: TGTGCCAGCAGCCTGGAGGTGGGCCGACAGTCTCAGTACTTC
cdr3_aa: CASSLEVGRQSQYF

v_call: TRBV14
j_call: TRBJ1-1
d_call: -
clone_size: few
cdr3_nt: TGTGCCAGCAGATTGGGACGAAACACTGAAGCTTTCTTT
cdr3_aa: CASRLGRNTEAFF

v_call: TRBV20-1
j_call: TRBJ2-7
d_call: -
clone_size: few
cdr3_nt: TGCAGTGCTAGAGCTGCCGAGCAGTACTTC
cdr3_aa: CSARAAEQYF

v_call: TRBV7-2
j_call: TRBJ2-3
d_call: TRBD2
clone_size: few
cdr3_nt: TGTGCCAGCAGCTTCAAGCGGGGGTTCACAGATACGCAGTATTTT
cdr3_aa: CASSFKRGFTDTQYF

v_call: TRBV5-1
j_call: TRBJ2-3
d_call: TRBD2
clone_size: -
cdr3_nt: TGCGCCAGCAGAGGGACTAGCGCACCAGATACGCAGTATTTT
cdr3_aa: CASRGTSAPDTQYF

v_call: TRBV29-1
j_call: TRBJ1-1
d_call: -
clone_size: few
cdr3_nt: TGCAGCGTTGACAGGGAGAACACTGAAGCTTTCTTT
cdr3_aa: CSVDRENTEAFF

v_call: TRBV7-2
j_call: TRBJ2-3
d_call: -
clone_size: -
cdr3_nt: TGTGCCAGCAGCTTTAGCGGAGCCACAACAGGAGATACGCAGTATTTT
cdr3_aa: CASSFSGATTGDTQYF

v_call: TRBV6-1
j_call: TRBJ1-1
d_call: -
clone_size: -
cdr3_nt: TGTGCCAGCAGTGAAAGGTCAGCGCTGGAAGCTTTCTTT
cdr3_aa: CASSERSALEAFF

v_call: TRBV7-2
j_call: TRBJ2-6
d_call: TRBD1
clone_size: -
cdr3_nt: TGTGCCAGCAGCCCCCGCACAGGGGTCCCCGGGGCCAACGTCCTGACTTTC
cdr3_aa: CASSPRTGVPGANVLTF

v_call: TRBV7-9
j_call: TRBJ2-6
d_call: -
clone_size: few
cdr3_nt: TGTGCCAGCAGCCTTCGGACCTCTGGGGCCAACGTCCTGACTTTC
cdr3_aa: CASSLRTSGANVLTF

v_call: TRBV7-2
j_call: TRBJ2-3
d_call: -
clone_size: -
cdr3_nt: TGTGCCAGCAGCTTAGGGCATACGCAGTATTTT
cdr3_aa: CASSLGHTQYF

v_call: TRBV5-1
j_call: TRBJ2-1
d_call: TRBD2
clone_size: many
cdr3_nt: TGCGCCAGCAGCTTGGTCGGGGGGAACAATGAGCAGTTCTTC
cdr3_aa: CASSLVGGNNEQFF

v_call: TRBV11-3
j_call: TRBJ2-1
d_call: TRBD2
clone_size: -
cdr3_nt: TGTGCCAGCAGCTTAGGGGCTAGCGGGGACAATGAGCAGTTCTTC
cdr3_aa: CASSLGASGDNEQFF

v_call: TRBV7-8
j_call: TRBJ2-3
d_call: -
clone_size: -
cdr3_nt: TGTGCCAGCAGCTTTCTTCACAGGGGCACAGATACGCAGTATTTT
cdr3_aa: CASSFLHRGTDTQYF

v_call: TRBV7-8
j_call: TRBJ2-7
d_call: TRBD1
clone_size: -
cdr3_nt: TGTGCCAGCAGCCCCCCCCGACAGGGAACCTACGAGCAGTACTTC
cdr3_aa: CASSPPRQGTYEQYF

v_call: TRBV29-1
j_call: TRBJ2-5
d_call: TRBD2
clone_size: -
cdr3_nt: TGCAGCTCTACCAGCGGGACTCGTCAAGAGACCCAGTACTTC
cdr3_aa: CSSTSGTRQETQYF

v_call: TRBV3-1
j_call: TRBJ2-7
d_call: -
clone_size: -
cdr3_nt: TGTGCCAGCAGCCATAGGGACCTATCCTACGAGCAGTACTTC
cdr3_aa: CASSHRDLSYEQYF

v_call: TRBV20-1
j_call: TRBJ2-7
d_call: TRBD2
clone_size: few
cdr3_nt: TGCAGTGCTAGAGTCGGGACTAGCGGGAGCCACGAGCAGTACTTC
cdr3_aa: CSARVGTSGSHEQYF

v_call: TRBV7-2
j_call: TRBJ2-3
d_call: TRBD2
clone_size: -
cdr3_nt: TGTGCCAGCAGCTTAAAGGGACTAGCGGGGAGCACAGATACGCAGTATTTT
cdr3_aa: CASSLKGLAGSTDTQYF

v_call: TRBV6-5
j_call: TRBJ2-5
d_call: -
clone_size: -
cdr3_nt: TGTGCCAGCAGTTACTCATCGACTACACTGGAGACCCAGTACTTC
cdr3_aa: CASSYSSTTLETQYF

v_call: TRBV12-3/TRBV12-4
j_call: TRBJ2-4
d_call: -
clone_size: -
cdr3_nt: TGTGCCAGCAGTTTAGCGCGGCAAAACATTCAGTACTTC
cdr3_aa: CASSLARQNIQYF

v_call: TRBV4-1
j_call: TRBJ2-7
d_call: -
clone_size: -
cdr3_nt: TGCGCCAGCAGCCAAGACTTCCGTGCGGCCGTAGGGATCCACGAGCAGTACTTC
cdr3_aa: CASSQDFRAAVGIHEQYF

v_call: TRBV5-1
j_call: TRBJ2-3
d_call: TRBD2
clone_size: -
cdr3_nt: TGCGCCAGCAGTGCGGGGAGCGGGACCACAGATACGCAGTATTTT
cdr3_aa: CASSAGSGTTDTQYF

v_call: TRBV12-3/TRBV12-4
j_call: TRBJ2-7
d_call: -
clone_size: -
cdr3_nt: TGTGCCAGCAGTTTTAGAATCGCAAAGGACTACGAGCAGTACTTC
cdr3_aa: CASSFRIAKDYEQYF

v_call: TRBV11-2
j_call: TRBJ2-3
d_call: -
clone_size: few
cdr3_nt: TGTGCCAGCAGCCCGCCGCGTCGGACAGATACGCAGTATTTT
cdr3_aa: CASSPPRRTDTQYF

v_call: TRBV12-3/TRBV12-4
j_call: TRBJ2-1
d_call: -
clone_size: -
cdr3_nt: TGTGCCAGCACCGGGAGTAGGGGCAATGAGCAGTTCTTC
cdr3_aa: CASTGSRGNEQFF

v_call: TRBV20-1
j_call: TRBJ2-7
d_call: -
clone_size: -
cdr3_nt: TGCAGTGCTCGGGACGGCGAGCAGTACTTC
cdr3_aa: CSARDGEQYF

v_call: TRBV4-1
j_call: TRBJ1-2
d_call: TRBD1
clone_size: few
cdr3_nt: TGCGCCAGCAGCCAAGAAGGACAGGGGGCTAGAGGCTACACCTTC
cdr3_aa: CASSQEGQGARGYTF

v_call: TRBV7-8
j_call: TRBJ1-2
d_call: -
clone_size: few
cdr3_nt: TGTGCCAGCAGCTTAGCGGCTCATCGAGGCGAGGATGGCTACACCTTC
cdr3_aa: CASSLAAHRGEDGYTF

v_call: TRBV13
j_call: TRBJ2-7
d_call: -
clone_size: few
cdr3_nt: TGTGCCAGCAGTTCCTCTAGCGCTCGTCCCTACGAGCAGTACTTC
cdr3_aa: CASSSSSARPYEQYF

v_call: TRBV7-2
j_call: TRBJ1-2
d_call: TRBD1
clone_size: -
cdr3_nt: TGTGCCAGCAGCTCGGACAGGTGTTATGGCTACACCTTC
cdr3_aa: CASSSDRCYGYTF

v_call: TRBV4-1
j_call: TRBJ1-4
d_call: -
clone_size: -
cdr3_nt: TGCGCCAGCAGCCAAGATACTGAGGGAGTGGTTGCAACTAATGAAAAACTGTTTTTT
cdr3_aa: CASSQDTEGVVATNEKLFF

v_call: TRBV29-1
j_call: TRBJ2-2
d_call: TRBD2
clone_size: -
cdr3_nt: TGCAGCGTTTCGGGACTAGCGGGAGGGTCGAACACCGGGGAGCTGTTTTTT
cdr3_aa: CSVSGLAGGSNTGELFF

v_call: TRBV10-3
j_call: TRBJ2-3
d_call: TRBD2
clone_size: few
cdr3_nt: TGTGCCATTGCCCCAACTAGCGGGTCCGGAGATACGCAGTATTTT
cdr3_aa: CAIAPTSGSGDTQYF